This TCR beta chain was recovered during a study of beta chain features in type 1 diabetes. CDR3 size: 14 residues. With 6 bases removed from V and 6 bases from J, the gap between germline ends came to 18 bases. The germline gives CDR1 SGHDT, CDR2 YYEEEE. This clone was found a few times. The target antigen is unknown. Expressed TCRB transcripts were sequenced after all isolated RNA was converted to cDNA. Measured with immunoSEQ multiplex PCR; TCRdb has only the in-frame clones, and not every one. The top ten clones hold roughly 1% of a sample with almost 350,000 clones, around 8.5% of them seen once. Study-level results: Moderate yet significant TCRB CDR3 shortening was seen in Type 1 diabetes patients in all four CD4+ subsets.

This chain uses TRBV5-6 with TRBJ1-1; D gene uncertain. Sequencing input: central memory CD4+ T cells from blood. This receptor was taken from a young man with type 1 diabetes. The chain's CDR3 is CASTPLTEISEAFF. CDR3 coding DNA: TGTGCCAGCACCCCACTGACCGAAATTTCTGAAGCTTTCTTT. Full variable domain (missing parts from reference TRBV5-6 and TRBJ1-1): DAGVTQSPTHLIKTRGQQVTLRCSPKSGHDTVSWYQQALGQGPQFIFQYYEEEERQRGNFPDRFSGHQFPNYSSELNVNALLLGDSALYLCASTPLTEISEAFFGQGTRLTVV.